This TCR beta chain emerged from a study of T cell changes during pregnancy in multiple sclerosis. Repertoires were generated with immunoSEQ multiplex PCR, while TCRdb's copy carries only in-frame clones and drops some. The sample lists approximately 40,000 clones; 90% to 95% were seen once. Looked up from germline, CDR1 is SGHRS and CDR2 is YFSETQ. The CDR3 contains 18 residues. Trimming removed 4 bases at V and 0 bases at J, with 22 bases between. The sequence was obtained from a female donor with multiple sclerosis, enrolled in a pregnancy study. Sequenced here: CD8+ T cells from peripheral blood mononuclear cells, sampled in the third trimester of pregnancy. The rearrangement links TRBV5-1 to TRBJ1-1, with D possibly matching TRBD1 (5 bases). CDR3 in amino acids: CASSRTAQGGRMNTEAFF. CDR3 nucleotides: TGCGCCAGCAGCCGAACAGCCCAGGGAGGGAGAATGAACACTGAAGCTTTCTTT.